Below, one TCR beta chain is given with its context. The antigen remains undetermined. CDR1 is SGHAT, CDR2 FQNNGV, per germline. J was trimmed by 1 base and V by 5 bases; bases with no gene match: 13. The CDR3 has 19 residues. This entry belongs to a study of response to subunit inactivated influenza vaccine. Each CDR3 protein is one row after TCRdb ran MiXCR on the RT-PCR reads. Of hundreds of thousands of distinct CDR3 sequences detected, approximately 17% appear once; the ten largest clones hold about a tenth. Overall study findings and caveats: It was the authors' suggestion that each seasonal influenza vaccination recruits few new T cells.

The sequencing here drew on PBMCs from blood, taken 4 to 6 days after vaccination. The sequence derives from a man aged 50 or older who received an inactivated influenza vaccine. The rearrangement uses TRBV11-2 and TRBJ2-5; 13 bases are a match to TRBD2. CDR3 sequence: CASSRLPGLAGPIQETQYF. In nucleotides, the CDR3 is TGTGCCAGCAGCCGACTACCGGGACTAGCGGGGCCCATCCAAGAGACCCAGTACTTC.